One sample yielded the 7 T cell receptor beta chains listed below, sequenced in a study of T cell responses to AZD1222 COVID-19 vaccine. The protocol was immunoSEQ multiplex PCR, while the TCRdb copy is restricted to in-frame clones and leaves out a portion. The sample has 130,000 to 150,000 clones, 85% to 95% seen once. Source: peripheral blood, taken on day 0 of AZD1222 vaccination. The receptors come from an adult in good health.

The rearrangement links TRBV21-1 to TRBJ1-6; the D call in the table, TRBD1, was not verified against the DNA. TRBV21-1 counts as a pseudogene. This CDR3 has 15 residues. CDR3 nucleotides: TGTGCCAGCAGCATACCGGGACAGACTAATTCACCCCTCCACTTT. It yields the protein CASSIPGQTNSPLHF.

The chain employs TRBV10-3 and TRBJ1-1, with TRBD1 matching over 8 bases. Germline V CDR1 and CDR2: ENHRY, SYGVKD. J gave up 1 base and V 6 bases, and 4 bases lay outside the gene matches. CDR3 length: 14 residues. The CDR3 DNA reads as TGTGCCATCAGGGGGGGACAGGAGAACACTGAAGCTTTCTTT. This translates into CAIRGGQENTEAFF.

V and J are TRBV12-3 or TRBV12-4 and TRBJ1-1, with D tentatively TRBD1 (5 bases). CDR3 length equals 12 residues. V was shortened by 8 bases and J by 1 base, with 8 bases between the two germline ends. CDR3 protein: CASLQENTEAFF. The CDR3 DNA sequence: TGTGCCAGCTTACAGGAGAACACTGAAGCTTTCTTT.

The CDR3 here is CASSLGASGGYEQYF. DNA of the CDR3: TGTGCCAGCAGCTTGGGGGCTAGCGGGGGTTACGAGCAGTACTTC. V gene TRBV5-5 combines with J gene TRBJ2-7, with 10 positions matching TRBD2. This CDR3 region has 15 residues. Germline trimming cut 0 bases from V and 4 bases from J; bases unmatched to any gene: 4. In germline, CDR1 is SGHKS, CDR2 YYEKEE (reference sequence).

V and J are TRBV11-2 and TRBJ1-1; a weak D match, TRBD1 (6 bases). Trimming took off 0 bases at V and 1 base at J, with 12 bases between the two ends. From germline, CDR1 is SGHAT and CDR2 FQNNGV. CDR3 length: 16 residues. The CDR3 here is CASSLEWGPPNTEAFF. CDR3 in DNA: TGTGCCAGCAGCTTAGAATGGGGGCCACCGAACACTGAAGCTTTCTTT. The entire variable domain, with the rest obtained from reference TRBV11-2 and TRBJ1-1, is as follows: EAGVAQSPRYKIIEKRQSVAFWCNPISGHATLYWYQQILGQGPKLLIQFQNNGVVDDSQLPKDRFSAERLKGVDSTLKIQPAKLEDSAVYLCASSLEWGPPNTEAFFGQGTRLTVV.

This chain joins TRBV30 and TRBJ1-2, with D perhaps matching TRBD1 (5 bases). V was trimmed by 6 bases and J by 5 bases, leaving 7 bases between them. CDR1 GTSNPN and CDR2 SVGIG come from the germline V gene (reference sequence). CDR3 length: 10 residues. The CDR3: CACGGYGYTF. CDR3 DNA sequence: TGTGCCTGCGGGGGGTATGGCTACACCTTC.

The chain employs TRBV2 and TRBJ2-1; 14 bases are shared with TRBD2. This CDR3 is 15 amino acids long. Trimming removed 6 bases from V and 6 bases from J; junction bases left unmatched: 4. CDR1 and CDR2 from the germline V gene are SNHLY and FYNNEI. DNA for the CDR3: TGTGCCAGCAGGGGAGGGACTAGCGGGAGCAATGAGCAGTTCTTC. Translated, it gives CASRGGTSGSNEQFF.